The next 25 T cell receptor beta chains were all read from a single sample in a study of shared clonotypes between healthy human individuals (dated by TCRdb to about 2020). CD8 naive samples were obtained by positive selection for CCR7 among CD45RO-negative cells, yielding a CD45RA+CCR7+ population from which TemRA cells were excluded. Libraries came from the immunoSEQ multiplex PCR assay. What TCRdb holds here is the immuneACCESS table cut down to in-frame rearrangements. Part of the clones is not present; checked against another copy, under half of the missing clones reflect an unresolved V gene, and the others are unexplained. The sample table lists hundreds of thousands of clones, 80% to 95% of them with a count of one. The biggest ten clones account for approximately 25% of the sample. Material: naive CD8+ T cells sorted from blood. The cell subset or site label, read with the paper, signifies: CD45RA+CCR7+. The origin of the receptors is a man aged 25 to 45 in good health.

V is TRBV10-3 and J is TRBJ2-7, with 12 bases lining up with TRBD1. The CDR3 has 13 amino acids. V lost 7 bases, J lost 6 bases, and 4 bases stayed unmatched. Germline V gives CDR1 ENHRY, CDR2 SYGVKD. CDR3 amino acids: CAINPGQGAEQYF. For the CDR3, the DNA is TGTGCCATCAACCCGGGACAGGGGGCCGAGCAGTACTTC.

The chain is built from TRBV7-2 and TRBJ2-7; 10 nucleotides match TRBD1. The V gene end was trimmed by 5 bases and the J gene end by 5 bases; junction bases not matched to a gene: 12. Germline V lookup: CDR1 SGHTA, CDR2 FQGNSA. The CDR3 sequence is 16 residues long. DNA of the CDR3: TGTGCCAGCAGCCTTGGGACAGGGGCCCCTCGTCACGAGCAGTACTTC. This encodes CASSLGTGAPRHEQYF.

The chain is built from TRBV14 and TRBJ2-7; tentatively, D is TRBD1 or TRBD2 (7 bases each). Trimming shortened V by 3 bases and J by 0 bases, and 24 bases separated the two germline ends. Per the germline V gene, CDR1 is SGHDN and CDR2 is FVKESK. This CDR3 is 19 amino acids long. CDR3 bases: TGTGCCAGCAGCCATTCCTCAGCGGGACAGAGATTTGGCTCCTACGAGCAGTACTTC. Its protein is CASSHSSAGQRFGSYEQYF.

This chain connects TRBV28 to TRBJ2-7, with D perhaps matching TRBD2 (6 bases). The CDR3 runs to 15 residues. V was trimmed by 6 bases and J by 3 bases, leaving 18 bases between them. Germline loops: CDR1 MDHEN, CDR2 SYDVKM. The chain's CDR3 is CASSRTPRGFYEQYF. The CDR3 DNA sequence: TGTGCCAGCAGCCGTACCCCCCGGGGGTTCTACGAGCAGTACTTC. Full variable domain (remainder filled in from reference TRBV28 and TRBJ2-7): DVKVTQSSRYLVKRTGEKVFLECVQDMDHENMFWYRQDPGLGLRLIYFSYDVKMKEKGDIPEGYSVSREKKERFSLILESASTNQTSMYLCASSRTPRGFYEQYFGPGTRLTVT.

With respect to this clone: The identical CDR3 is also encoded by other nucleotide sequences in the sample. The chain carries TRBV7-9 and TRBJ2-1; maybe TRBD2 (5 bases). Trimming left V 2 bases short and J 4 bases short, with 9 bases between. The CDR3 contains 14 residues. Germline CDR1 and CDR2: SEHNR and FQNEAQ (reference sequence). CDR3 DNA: TGTGCCAGCAGCTTAACGAGCGGATACAATGAGCAGTTCTTC. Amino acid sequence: CASSLTSGYNEQFF.

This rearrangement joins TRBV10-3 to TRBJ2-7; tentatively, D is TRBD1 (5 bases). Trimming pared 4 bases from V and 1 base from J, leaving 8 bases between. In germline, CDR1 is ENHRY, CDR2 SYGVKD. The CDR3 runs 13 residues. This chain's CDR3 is CAISGQGSYEQYF. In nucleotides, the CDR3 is TGTGCCATCAGTGGTCAGGGTTCCTACGAGCAGTACTTC.

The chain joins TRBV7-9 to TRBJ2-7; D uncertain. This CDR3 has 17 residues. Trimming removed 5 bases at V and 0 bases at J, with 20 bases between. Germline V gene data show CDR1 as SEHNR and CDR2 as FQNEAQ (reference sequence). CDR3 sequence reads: CASSGTFSIILSYEQYF. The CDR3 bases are TGTGCCAGCAGCGGCACCTTTAGCATAATACTCTCCTACGAGCAGTACTTC.

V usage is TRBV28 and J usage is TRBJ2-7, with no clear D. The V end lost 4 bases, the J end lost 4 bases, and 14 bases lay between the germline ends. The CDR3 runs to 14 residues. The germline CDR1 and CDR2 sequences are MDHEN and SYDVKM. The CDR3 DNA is TGTGCCAGCAGTTCGGACCGACCAATTTACGAGCAGTACTTC. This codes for CASSSDRPIYEQYF.

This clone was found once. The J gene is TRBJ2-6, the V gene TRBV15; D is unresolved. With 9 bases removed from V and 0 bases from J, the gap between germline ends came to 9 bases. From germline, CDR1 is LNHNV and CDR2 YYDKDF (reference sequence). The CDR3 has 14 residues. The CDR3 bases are TGTGCCACGAGCTCGGTCTCTGGGGCCAACGTCCTGACTTTC. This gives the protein CATSSVSGANVLTF.

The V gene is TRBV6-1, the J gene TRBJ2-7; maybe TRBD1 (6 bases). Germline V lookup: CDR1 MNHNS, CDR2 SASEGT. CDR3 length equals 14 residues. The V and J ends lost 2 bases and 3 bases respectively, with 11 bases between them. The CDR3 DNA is TGTGCCAGCAGTGAAATCGGACAGTACTACGAGCAGTACTTC. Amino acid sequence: CASSEIGQYYEQYF.

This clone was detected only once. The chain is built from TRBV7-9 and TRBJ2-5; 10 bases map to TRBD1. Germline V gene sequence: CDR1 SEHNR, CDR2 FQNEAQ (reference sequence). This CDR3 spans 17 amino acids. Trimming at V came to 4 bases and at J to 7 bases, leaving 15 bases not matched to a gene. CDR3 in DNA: TGTGCCAGCAGCTCCCGGGACAGGGGAAAAAGCAGGGGGACCCAGTACTTC. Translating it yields CASSSRDRGKSRGTQYF.

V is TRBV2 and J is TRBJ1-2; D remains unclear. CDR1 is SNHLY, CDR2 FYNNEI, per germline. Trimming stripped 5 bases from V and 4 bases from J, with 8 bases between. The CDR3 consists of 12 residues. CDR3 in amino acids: CASSPNTYGYTF. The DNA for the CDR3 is TGTGCCAGCAGTCCGAACACCTATGGCTACACCTTC.

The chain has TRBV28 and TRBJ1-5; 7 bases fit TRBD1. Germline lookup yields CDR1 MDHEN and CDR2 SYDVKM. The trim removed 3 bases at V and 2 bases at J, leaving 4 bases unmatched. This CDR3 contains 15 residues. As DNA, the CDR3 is TGTGCCAGCAGTTTGGACAGGATCGGCAATCAGCCCCAGCATTTT. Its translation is CASSLDRIGNQPQHF.

Here the CDR3 DNA reads TGCGCCAGCAGTGAGTCAGGGTCCCCCCTGAGCGCGAACACCGGGGAGCTGTTTTTT. Protein sequence: CASSESGSPLSANTGELFF. The chain couples TRBV10-2 to TRBJ2-2, with unresolved D. The CDR3 sequence is 19 residues long. CDR1 WSHSY and CDR2 SAAADI come from the germline V gene. V dropped 0 bases and J dropped 0 bases, with 17 bases sitting between them.

CDR3 amino acids: CASRKSSYNEQFF. Here the CDR3 DNA reads TGTGCCAGCAGAAAAAGCTCCTACAATGAGCAGTTCTTC. The V call is TRBV27, the J call TRBJ2-1; D remains ambiguous. The CDR3 loop spans 13 amino acids. Per germline, CDR1 MNHEY and CDR2 SMNVEV (reference sequence). Trimming cost V 6 bases and J 0 bases, with 6 bases left between them.

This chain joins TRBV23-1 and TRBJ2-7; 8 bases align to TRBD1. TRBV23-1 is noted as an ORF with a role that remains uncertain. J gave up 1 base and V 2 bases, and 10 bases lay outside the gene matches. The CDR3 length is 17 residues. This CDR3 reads CASSQAFRDRSSYEQYF. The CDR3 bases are TGCGCCAGCAGTCAAGCATTCCGGGACAGGAGTTCCTACGAGCAGTACTTC.

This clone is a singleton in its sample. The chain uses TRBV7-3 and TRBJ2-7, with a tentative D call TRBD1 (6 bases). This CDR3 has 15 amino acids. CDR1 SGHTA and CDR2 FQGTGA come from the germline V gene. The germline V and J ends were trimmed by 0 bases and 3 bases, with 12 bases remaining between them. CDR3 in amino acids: CASSLTGGSGYEQYF. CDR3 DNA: TGTGCCAGCAGCTTAACAGGGGGTTCAGGCTACGAGCAGTACTTC.

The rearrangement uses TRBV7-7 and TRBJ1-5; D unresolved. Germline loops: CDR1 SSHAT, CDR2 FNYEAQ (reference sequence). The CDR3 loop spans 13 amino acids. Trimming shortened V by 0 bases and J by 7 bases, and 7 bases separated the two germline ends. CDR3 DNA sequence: TGTGCCAGCAGCTTAGCGCTAGACCAGCCCCAGCATTTT. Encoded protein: CASSLALDQPQHF.

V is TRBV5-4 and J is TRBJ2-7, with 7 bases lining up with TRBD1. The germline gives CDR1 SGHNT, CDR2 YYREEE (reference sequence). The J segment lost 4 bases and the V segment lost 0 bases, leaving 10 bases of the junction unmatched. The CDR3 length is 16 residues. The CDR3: CASSLDTGTERYEQYF. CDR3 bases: TGTGCCAGCAGCTTGGACACCGGGACAGAGCGTTACGAGCAGTACTTC.

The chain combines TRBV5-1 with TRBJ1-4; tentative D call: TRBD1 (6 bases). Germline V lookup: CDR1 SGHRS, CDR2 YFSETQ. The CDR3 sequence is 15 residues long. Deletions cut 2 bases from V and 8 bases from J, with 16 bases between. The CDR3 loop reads CASSLLRGVSEKLFF. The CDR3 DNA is TGCGCCAGCAGCTTATTAAGGGGGGTATCAGAAAAACTGTTTTTT.

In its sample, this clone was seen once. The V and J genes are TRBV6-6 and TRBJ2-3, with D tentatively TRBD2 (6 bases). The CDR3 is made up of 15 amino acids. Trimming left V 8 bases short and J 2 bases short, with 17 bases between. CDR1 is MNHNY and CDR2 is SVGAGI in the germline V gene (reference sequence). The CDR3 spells CASSTGTLNTDTQYF. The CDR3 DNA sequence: TGTGCCAGCTCAACGGGGACTTTGAACACAGATACGCAGTATTTT.

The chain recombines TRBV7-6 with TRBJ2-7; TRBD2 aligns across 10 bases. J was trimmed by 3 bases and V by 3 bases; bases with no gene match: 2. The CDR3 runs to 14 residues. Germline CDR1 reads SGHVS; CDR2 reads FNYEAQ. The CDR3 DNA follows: TGTGCCAGCAGCTTCGGGACTAGCGTCTACGAGCAGTACTTC. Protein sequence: CASSFGTSVYEQYF.

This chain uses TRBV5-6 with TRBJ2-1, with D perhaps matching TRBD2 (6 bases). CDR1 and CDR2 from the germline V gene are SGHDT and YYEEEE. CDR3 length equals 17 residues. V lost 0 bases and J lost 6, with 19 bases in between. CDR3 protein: CASSLDLAQRLANEQFF. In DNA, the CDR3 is TGTGCCAGCAGCTTGGACCTAGCGCAAAGGCTGGCCAATGAGCAGTTCTTC.

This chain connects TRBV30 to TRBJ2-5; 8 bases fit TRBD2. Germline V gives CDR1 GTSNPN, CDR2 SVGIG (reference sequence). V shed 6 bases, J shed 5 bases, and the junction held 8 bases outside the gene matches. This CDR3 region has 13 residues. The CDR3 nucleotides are TGTGCCTGCCAGCGGGAGTCAGGGGAGACCCAGTACTTC. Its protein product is CACQRESGETQYF.

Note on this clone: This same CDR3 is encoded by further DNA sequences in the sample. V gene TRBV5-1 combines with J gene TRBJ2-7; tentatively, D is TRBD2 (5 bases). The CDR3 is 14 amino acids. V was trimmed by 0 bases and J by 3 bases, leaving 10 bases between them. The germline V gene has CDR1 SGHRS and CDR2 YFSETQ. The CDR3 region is CASSLAGGGYEQYF. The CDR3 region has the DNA TGCGCCAGCAGCTTGGCTGGCGGAGGCTACGAGCAGTACTTC.